These T cell receptor beta chains were read from a single sample in a study of blood T cell repertoires in COVID-19. Clones were read by immunoSEQ multiplex PCR, and TCRdb kept only the in-frame ones, dropping some. The sample has over 150,000 clones, over 75% seen once. The sample taken for sequencing was PBMCs or T cells enriched from blood (not recorded which). The receptors derive from a woman aged 45-59 years who had recovered from COVID-19. Each CDR3 is given with its conserved first and last residue.

j_gene,v_gene,CDR3aa
TRBJ2-1,TRBV30,CACPGQYNEQFF
TRBJ2-7,TRBV6-5,CASSYSNRGLYEQYF
TRBJ2-5,TRBV6-4,CASSEFVQPIQETQYF
TRBJ1-1,TRBV7-6,CASSLMTQGTEAFF
TRBJ2-3,TRBV5-8,CASSLGTSGSTDTQYF
TRBJ2-2,TRBV11-3,CASSSSWAPNTGELFF
TRBJ1-3,TRBV15,CATSSGDRVGGNTIYF
TRBJ2-2,TRBV7-2,CASSLRGNTGELFF
TRBJ1-5,TRBV27,CASSTRQLGGSNQPQHF
TRBJ2-2,TRBV30,CAWSLTAGELFF
TRBJ2-3,TRBV28,CASSLAGAGGHTDTQYF
TRBJ2-7,TRBV5-8,CASSAGTGILEQYF
TRBJ2-7,TRBV28,CASSLRPAGGREQYF
TRBJ2-7,TRBV5-3,CARSCADSNYEQYF
TRBJ2-7,TRBV6-5,CASIRTSGSTYEQYF
TRBJ2-6,TRBV9,CASSVGYRANSGANVLTF
TRBJ2-1,TRBV28,CASRRGLAGVYEQFF
TRBJ2-7,TRBV28,CASISKGGSDEQYF
TRBJ2-7,TRBV2,CASSTGTGSHEQYF
TRBJ2-5,TRBV5-1,CASSMTSGSGETQYF
TRBJ2-7,TRBV2,CASGTSNEQYF
TRBJ1-3,TRBV3-1/TRBV3-2,CASSQGPGRNTIYF
TRBJ1-2,TRBV29-1,CSVTLGQGSNYGYTF
TRBJ2-1,TRBV7-6,CASSLGGGPGNEQFF
TRBJ2-5,TRBV11-1,CASSFPQGGQETQYF
TRBJ1-4,TRBV27,CASNSTAGQGISGATNEKLFF
TRBJ2-1,TRBV10-1,CASSESTRRASYNEQFF
TRBJ1-2,TRBV5-6,CASSLDGGPGDGYTF
TRBJ2-2,TRBV19,CASSIGRARGELFF
TRBJ1-3,TRBV2,CASWGGILSGNTIYF
TRBJ1-4,TRBV6-5,CASSSRTTASEKLFF
TRBJ2-5,TRBV25-1,CASSDPPYDTGGQETQYF
TRBJ1-4,TRBV10-1,CASSEDPGTIFEKLFF
TRBJ2-5,TRBV7-9,CASSSGLAGAQYF
TRBJ2-1,TRBV5-5,CASSLTLAGGPGNEQFF
TRBJ2-4,TRBV14,CASSQGWGLAVKRAKNIQYF
TRBJ2-3,TRBV27,CASSLRDRGADTQYF
TRBJ2-7,TRBV5-1,CASSRSGEWQYF
TRBJ1-5,TRBV28,CASSFRRINQPQHF
TRBJ1-2,TRBV28,CASSPTTGKGFNYGYTF
TRBJ2-3,TRBV7-9,CASSLARAYTDTQYF
TRBJ1-2,TRBV5-1,CASSLEHRKYGYTF
TRBJ1-2,TRBV2,CASNLPGRGYTF
TRBJ2-1,TRBV6-2/TRBV6-3,CASSSPGQSYNEQFF
TRBJ1-2,TRBV18,CASSPPVQGPVGGYTF
TRBJ1-3,TRBV6-6,CASSWGQLSGNTIYF
TRBJ2-7,TRBV28,CASSTAAGYSYEQYF